The 5 T cell receptor beta chains below were found in one sample sequenced in a study of response to subunit inactivated influenza vaccine. Each CDR3 protein gets one entry after TCRdb re-called the RT-PCR reads with MiXCR. The top ten clones hold approximately 10% of a sample with almost 600,000 distinct CDR3 sequences, 12% to 15% of them seen once. Sequencing used PBMCs from blood, obtained roughly 12 days after vaccination. Receptor source: a man in his fifties or sixties who received an inactivated influenza vaccine.

This clonotype was detected only a few times. The rearrangement uses TRBV20-1 and TRBJ2-3; tentatively, D is TRBD2 (6 bases). The CDR3 is 14 residues long. Per the germline V gene, CDR1 is DFQATT and CDR2 is SNEGSKA (reference sequence). V gave up 3 bases and J gave up 1 base, with 11 bases separating them. This CDR3 reads CSASFPGGTDTQYF. CDR3 nucleotides: TGCAGTGCTAGTTTTCCGGGAGGCACAGATACGCAGTATTTT.

This chain links TRBV28 with TRBJ2-7, with no clear D. The V and J ends lost 6 bases and 1 base respectively, with 19 bases between them. The germline gives CDR1 MDHEN, CDR2 SYDVKM. The CDR3 runs to 16 residues. The CDR3 here is CASSLHLDPGSYEQYF. The CDR3 nucleotides read TGTGCCAGCAGCCTACATCTGGACCCTGGGTCCTACGAGCAGTACTTC.

This clonotype was seen a handful of times. The chain recombines TRBV20-1 with TRBJ2-3; D is possibly TRBD2 (6 bases). The V and J ends lost 5 bases and 1 base respectively, with 10 bases between them. CDR3 length: 13 residues. CDR1 is DFQATT, CDR2 SNEGSKA, per germline (reference sequence). The CDR3 sequence is CSAAGPGTDTQYF. The CDR3 nucleotides are TGCAGTGCTGCGGGACCCGGCACAGATACGCAGTATTTT.

The chain combines TRBV27 with TRBJ2-7; TRBD2 aligns across 11 bases. This CDR3 region has 16 residues. CDR1 MNHEY and CDR2 SMNVEV come from the germline V gene (reference sequence). V lost 4 bases, J lost 6 bases, and 11 bases stayed unmatched. CDR3 sequence reads: CASSSILLAGDSEQYF. Here the CDR3 DNA reads TGTGCCAGCAGTTCCATCTTACTAGCGGGAGACAGCGAGCAGTACTTC.

In this sample, this clonotype turned up many times. The rearrangement joins TRBV4-1 to TRBJ2-3, with D unresolved. CDR3 length: 16 amino acids. Per the germline V gene, CDR1 is MGHRA and CDR2 is YSYEKL. V was pared by 1 base and J by 1 base, with 12 bases between. This CDR3 is CASSQGNGWGTDTQYF. The CDR3 nucleotides are TGCGCCAGCAGCCAAGGTAACGGGTGGGGCACAGATACGCAGTATTTT.